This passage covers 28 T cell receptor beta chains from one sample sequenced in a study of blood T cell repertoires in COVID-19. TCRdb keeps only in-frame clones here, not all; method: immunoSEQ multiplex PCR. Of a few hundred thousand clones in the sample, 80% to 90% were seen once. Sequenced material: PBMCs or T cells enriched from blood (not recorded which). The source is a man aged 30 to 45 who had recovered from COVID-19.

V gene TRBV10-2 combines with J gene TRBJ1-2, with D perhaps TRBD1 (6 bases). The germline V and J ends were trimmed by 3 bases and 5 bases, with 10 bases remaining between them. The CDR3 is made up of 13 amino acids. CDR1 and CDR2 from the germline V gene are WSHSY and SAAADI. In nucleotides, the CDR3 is TGCGCCAGCAGTGAAGTAGGGGGTTATGGCTACACCTTC. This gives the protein CASSEVGGYGYTF.

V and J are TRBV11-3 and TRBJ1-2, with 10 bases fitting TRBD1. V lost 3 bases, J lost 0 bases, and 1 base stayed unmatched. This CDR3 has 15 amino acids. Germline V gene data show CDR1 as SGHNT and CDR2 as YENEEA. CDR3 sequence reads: CASSFGTGANYGYTF. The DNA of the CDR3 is TGTGCCAGCAGCTTCGGGACAGGGGCTAACTATGGCTACACCTTC.

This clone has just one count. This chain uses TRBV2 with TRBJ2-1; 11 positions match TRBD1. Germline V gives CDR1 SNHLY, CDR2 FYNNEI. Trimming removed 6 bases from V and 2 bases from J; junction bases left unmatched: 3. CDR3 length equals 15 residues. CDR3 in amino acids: CASSSGQGAYNEQFF. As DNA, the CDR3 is TGTGCCAGCAGCTCGGGACAGGGGGCCTACAATGAGCAGTTCTTC.

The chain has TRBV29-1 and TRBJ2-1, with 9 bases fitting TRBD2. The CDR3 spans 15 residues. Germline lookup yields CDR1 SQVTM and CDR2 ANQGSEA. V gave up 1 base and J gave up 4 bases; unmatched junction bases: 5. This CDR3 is CSVEGGSGGYNEQFF. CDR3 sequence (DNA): TGCAGCGTTGAAGGAGGTAGCGGGGGTTACAATGAGCAGTTCTTC.

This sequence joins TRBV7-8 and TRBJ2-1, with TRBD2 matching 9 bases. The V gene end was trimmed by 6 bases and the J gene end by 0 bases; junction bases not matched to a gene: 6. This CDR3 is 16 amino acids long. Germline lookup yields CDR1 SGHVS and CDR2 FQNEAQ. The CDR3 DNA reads TGTGCCAGCAGTTCCCTTAGCGGGAGCTCCTACAATGAGCAGTTCTTC. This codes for CASSSLSGSSYNEQFF.

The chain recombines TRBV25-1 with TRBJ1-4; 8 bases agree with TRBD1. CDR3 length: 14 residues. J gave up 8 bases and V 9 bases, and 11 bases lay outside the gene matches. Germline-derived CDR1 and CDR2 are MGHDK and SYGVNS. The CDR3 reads CASGSGGWLEKLFF. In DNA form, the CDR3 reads TGTGCCAGTGGCTCAGGGGGCTGGTTAGAAAAACTGTTTTTT.

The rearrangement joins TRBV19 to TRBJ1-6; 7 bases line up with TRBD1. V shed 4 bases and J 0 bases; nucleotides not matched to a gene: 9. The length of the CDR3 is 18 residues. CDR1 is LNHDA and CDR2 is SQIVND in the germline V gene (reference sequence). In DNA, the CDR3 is TGTGCCAGTAGTACCGGACAGGACCTTGGCTCCTATAATTCACCCCTCCACTTT. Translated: CASSTGQDLGSYNSPLHF.

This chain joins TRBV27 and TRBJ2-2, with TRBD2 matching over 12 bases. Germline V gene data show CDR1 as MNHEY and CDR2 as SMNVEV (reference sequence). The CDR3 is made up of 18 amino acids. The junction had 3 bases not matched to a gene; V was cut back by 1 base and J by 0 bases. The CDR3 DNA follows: TGTGCCAGCAGTTTATTACTAGCGGGGGGCCCGAACACCGGGGAGCTGTTTTTT. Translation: CASSLLLAGGPNTGELFF.

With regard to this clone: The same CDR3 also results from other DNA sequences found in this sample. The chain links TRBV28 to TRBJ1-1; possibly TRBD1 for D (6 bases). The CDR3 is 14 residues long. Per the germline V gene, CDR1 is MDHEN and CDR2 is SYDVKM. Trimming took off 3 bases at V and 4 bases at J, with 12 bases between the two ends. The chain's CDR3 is CASSLSGVGTEAFF. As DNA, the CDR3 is TGTGCCAGCAGTTTGTCAGGGGTGGGCACTGAAGCTTTCTTT.

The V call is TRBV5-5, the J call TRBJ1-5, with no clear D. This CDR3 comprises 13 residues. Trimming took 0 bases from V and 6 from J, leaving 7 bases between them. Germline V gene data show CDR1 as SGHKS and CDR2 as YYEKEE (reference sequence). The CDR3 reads CASSLAPVQPQHF. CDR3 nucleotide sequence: TGTGCCAGCAGCTTGGCACCGGTTCAGCCCCAGCATTTT.

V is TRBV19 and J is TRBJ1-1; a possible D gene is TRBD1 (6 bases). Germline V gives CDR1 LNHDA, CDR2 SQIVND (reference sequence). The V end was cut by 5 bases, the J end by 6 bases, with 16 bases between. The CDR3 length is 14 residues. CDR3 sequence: CASSHFQGFAEAFF. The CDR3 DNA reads TGTGCCAGTAGTCATTTTCAGGGGTTTGCTGAAGCTTTCTTT.

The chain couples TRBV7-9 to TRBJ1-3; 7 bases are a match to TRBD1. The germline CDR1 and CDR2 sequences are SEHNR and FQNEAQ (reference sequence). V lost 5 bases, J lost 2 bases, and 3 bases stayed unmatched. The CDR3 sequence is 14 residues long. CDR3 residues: CASSDTGAGNTIYF. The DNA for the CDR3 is TGTGCCAGCAGCGATACAGGGGCTGGAAACACCATATATTTT.

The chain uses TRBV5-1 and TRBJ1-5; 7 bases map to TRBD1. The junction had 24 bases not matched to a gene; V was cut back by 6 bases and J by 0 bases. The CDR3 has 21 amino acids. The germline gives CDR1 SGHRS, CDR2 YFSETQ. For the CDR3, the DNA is TGCGCCAGCACCCCCCTGGTTTTGGGGGACAGACGTTCCTATAGCAATCAGCCCCAGCATTTT. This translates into CASTPLVLGDRRSYSNQPQHF. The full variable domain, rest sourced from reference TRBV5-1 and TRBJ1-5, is KAGVTQTPRYLIKTRGQQVTLSCSPISGHRSVSWYQQTPGQGLQFLFEYFSETQRNKGNFPGRFSGRQFSNSRSEMNVSTLELGDSALYLCASTPLVLGDRRSYSNQPQHFGDGTRLSIL.

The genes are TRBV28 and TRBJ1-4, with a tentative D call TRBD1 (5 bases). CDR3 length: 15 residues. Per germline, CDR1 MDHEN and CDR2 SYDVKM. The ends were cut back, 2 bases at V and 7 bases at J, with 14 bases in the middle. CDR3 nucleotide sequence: TGTGCCAGCAGTTTAGGGGCAGGGATAGGTGAAAAACTGTTTTTT. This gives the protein CASSLGAGIGEKLFF.

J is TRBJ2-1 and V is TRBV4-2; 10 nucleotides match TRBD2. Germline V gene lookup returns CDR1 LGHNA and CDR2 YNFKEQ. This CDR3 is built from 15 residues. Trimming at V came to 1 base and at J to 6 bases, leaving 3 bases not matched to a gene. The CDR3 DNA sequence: TGTGCCAGCAGCCAAGTCAGCGGGGGGGCCAATGAGCAGTTCTTC. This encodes CASSQVSGGANEQFF.

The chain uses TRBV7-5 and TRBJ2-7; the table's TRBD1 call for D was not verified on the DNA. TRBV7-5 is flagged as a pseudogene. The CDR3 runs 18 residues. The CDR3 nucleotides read TGTGCCAGAAGGTCACTTGGGGCCCGGACAGGGCCGACCTACGAGCAGTACTTC. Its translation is CARRSLGARTGPTYEQYF.

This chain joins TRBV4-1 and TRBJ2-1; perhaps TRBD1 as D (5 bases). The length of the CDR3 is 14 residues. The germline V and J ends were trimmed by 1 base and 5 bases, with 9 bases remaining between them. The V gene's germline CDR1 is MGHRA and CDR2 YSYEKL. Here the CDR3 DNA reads TGCGCCAGCAGCCAAGCGGTCAGGGACAATGAGCAGTTCTTC. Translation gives CASSQAVRDNEQFF.

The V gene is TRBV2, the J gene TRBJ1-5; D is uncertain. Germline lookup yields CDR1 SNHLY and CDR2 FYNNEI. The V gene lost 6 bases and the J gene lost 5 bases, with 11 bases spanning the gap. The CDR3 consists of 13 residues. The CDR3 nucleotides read TGTGCCAGCAGCCCCCCGGGGTATCAGCCCCAGCATTTT. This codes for CASSPPGYQPQHF. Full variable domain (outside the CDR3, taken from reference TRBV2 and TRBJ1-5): EPEVTQTPSHQVTQMGQEVILRCVPISNHLYFYWYRQILGQKVEFLVSFYNNEISEKSEIFDDQFSVERPDGSNFTLKIRSTKLEDSAMYFCASSPPGYQPQHFGDGTRLSIL.

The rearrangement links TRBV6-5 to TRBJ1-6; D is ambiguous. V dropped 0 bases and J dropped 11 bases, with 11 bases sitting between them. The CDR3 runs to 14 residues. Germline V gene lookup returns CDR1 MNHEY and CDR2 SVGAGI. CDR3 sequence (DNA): TGTGCCAGCAGTTACTCGGAGGGTTTGACACCCCTCCACTTT. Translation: CASSYSEGLTPLHF.

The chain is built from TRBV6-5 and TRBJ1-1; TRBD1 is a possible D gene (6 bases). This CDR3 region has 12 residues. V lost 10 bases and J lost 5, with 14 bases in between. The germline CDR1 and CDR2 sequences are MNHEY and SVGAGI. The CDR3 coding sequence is TGTGCCACCATCCGAGGGGGAACTGAAGCTTTCTTT. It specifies CATIRGGTEAFF.

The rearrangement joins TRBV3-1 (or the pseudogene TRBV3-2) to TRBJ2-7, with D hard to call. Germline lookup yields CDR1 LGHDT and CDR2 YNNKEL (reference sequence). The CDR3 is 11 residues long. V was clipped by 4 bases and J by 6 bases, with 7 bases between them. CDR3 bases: TGTGCCAGCAGCCTAGCCGCCGAGCAGTACTTC. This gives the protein CASSLAAEQYF.

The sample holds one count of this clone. The CDR3 spells CASSYSYVSGELFF. Here the CDR3 DNA reads TGTGCCAGCAGTTACTCGTACGTGAGCGGGGAGCTGTTTTTT. The chain links TRBV6-5 to TRBJ2-2, with D unclear. Germline CDR1 is MNHEY and CDR2 is SVGAGI. Trimming pared 0 bases from V and 7 bases from J, leaving 9 bases between. The CDR3 is made up of 14 amino acids.

The CDR3 region has the DNA TGTGCCAGCAGTTTATTTGCGGGTCGGCAGCCCCAGCATTTT. This sequence encodes CASSLFAGRQPQHF. The chain carries TRBV27 and TRBJ1-5, with D unclear. V gave up 1 base and J gave up 7 bases, with 11 bases separating them. The CDR3 spans 14 residues. Germline V lookup: CDR1 MNHEY, CDR2 SMNVEV (reference sequence).

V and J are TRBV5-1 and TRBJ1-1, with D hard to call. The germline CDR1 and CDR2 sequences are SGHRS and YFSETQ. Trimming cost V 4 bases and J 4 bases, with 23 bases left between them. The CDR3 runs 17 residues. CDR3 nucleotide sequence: TGCGCCAGCAGCCCGAGGCCAGAACAATTTGCTAGCACTGAAGCTTTCTTT. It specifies CASSPRPEQFASTEAFF.

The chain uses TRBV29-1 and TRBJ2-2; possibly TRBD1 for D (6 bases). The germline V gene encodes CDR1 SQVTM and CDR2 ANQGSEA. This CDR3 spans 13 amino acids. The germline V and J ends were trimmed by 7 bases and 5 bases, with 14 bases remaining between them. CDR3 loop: CSAPGVGTGELFF. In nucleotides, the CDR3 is TGCAGCGCGCCAGGGGTGGGAACCGGGGAGCTGTTTTTT.

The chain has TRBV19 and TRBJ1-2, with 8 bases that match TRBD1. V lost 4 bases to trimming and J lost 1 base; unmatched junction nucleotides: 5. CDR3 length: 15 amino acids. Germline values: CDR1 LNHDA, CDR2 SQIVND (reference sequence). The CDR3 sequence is CASSTRTGINYGYTF. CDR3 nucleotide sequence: TGTGCCAGTAGTACCCGGACAGGGATTAACTATGGCTACACCTTC.

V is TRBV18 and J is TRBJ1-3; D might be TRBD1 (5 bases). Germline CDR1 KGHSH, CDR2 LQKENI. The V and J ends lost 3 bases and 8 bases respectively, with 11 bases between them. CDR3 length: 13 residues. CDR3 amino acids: CASSPGGTDTIYF. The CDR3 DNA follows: TGTGCCAGCTCACCCGGGGGAACAGACACCATATATTTT. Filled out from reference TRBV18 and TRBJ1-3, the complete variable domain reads NAGVMQNPRHLVRRRGQEARLRCSPMKGHSHVYWYRQLPEEGLKFMVYLQKENIIDESGMPKERFSAEFPKEGPSILRIQQVVRGDSAAYFCASSPGGTDTIYFGEGSWLTVV.

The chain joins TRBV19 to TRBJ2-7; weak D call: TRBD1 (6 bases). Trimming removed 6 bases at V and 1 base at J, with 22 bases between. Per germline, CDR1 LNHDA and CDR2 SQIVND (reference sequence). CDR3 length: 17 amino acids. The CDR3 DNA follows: TGTGCCAGTAGCCCCTCCGACAGGAACAGTTTTTCCTACGAGCAGTACTTC. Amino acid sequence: CASSPSDRNSFSYEQYF.